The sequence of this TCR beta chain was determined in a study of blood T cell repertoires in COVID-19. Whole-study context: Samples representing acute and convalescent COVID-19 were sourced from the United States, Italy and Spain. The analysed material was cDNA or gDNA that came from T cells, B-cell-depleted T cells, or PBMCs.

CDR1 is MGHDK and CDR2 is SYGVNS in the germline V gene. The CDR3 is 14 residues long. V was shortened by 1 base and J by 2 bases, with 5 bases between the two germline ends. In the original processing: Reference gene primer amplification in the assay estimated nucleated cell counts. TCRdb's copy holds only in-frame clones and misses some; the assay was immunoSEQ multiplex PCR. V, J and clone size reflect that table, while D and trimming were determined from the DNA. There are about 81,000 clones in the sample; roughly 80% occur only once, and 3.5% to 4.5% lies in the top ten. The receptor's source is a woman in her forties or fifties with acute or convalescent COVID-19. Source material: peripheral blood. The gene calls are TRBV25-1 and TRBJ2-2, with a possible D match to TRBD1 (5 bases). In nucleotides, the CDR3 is TGTGCCAGCAGTGAATGGGGCAACACCGGGGAGCTGTTTTTT. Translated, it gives CASSEWGNTGELFF.